These 31 T cell receptor beta chains were all obtained from the same sample, sequenced in a study of shared clonotypes between healthy human individuals (dated by TCRdb to the early 2020s). Libraries were built with the immunoSEQ multiplex PCR assay. In its TCRdb copy, this immuneACCESS table keeps in-frame sequences only and misses some clones. Where compared with another copy, unresolved V genes explain less than half of these, and the others have no known cause. A total of 100,000 to 120,000 clones appear in this sample, over 65% of them only once. The ten biggest clones cover more than 20% of the sample. Sequencing was done on a sample of memory CD8+ T cells sorted from blood. In the paper's terms, the cell subset or site label means: CD45RO+ cells pooled with CCR7-negative TemRA cells. Receptors were obtained from a woman in her thirties in good health.

This sequence joins TRBV28 and TRBJ1-5; D remains ambiguous. Germline V gene sequence: CDR1 MDHEN, CDR2 SYDVKM. V was clipped by 6 bases and J by 7 bases, with 13 bases between them. The CDR3 has 13 residues. The CDR3, as DNA: TGTGCCAGCAGGCAGGAGGTGAGCCAGCCCCAGCATTTT. As protein: CASRQEVSQPQHF.

This clone appeared a few times. V and J are TRBV18 and TRBJ2-1; D possibly uses TRBD1 or TRBD2 (5 bases each). Trimming took off 8 bases at V and 5 bases at J, with 19 bases between the two ends. This CDR3 is 15 amino acids long. CDR1 and CDR2 (germline): KGHSH, LQKENI. The CDR3 coding sequence is TGTGCCAGCCCGCCGGGACCTGTGTCGAACAATGAGCAGTTCTTC. This gives the protein CASPPGPVSNNEQFF. The entire variable domain, with the rest obtained from reference TRBV18 and TRBJ2-1, is as follows: NAGVMQNPRHLVRRRGQEARLRCSPMKGHSHVYWYRQLPEEGLKFMVYLQKENIIDESGMPKERFSAEFPKEGPSILRIQQVVRGDSAAYFCASPPGPVSNNEQFFGPGTRLTVL.

This clone showed up many times. The sample contains more than one DNA sequence encoding this CDR3. This chain joins TRBV19 and TRBJ2-7, with D tentatively TRBD1 (6 bases). The CDR3 is 13 residues long. V was clipped by 5 bases and J by 0 bases, with 8 bases between them. Germline V gene data show CDR1 as LNHDA and CDR2 as SQIVND (reference sequence). The CDR3: CASSLDSSYEQYF. CDR3 bases: TGTGCCAGTAGTCTGGACAGCTCCTACGAGCAGTACTTC.

The chain recombines TRBV28 with TRBJ2-1; 11 nucleotides match TRBD2. The J segment lost 8 bases and the V segment lost 2 bases, leaving 5 bases of the junction unmatched. Germline V gives CDR1 MDHEN, CDR2 SYDVKM. The CDR3 has 15 residues. The CDR3 sequence is CASSLVIAGGHEQFF. DNA for the CDR3: TGTGCCAGCAGTTTAGTAATAGCGGGAGGGCATGAGCAGTTCTTC.

This clone has a count of ten or more. The gene calls are TRBV6-4 and TRBJ2-2, with a tentative D call TRBD1 (6 bases). Trimming shortened V by 5 bases and J by 3 bases, and 10 bases separated the two germline ends. Per germline, CDR1 MRHNA and CDR2 SNTAGT. The CDR3 is made up of 14 amino acids. CDR3 sequence reads: CASSISGDTGELFF. The CDR3 region has the DNA TGTGCCAGCAGTATCTCAGGGGACACCGGGGAGCTGTTTTTT.

The CDR3: CSVAFRGYSMNTEAFF. CDR3 nucleotide sequence: TGCAGCGTTGCTTTCCGCGGGTACTCCATGAACACTGAAGCTTTCTTT. The J gene is TRBJ1-1, the V gene TRBV29-1; D not certain. With 4 bases removed from V and 0 bases from J, the gap between germline ends came to 18 bases. CDR1 is SQVTM and CDR2 is ANQGSEA in the germline V gene. The CDR3 has 16 residues.

V is TRBV28 and J is TRBJ2-7; TRBD1 aligns across 9 bases. Trimming at V came to 5 bases and at J to 1 base, leaving 6 bases not matched to a gene. Looked up from germline, CDR1 is MDHEN and CDR2 is SYDVKM. This CDR3 is built from 15 residues. CDR3 DNA: TGTGCCAGCAGTCAGACAGGGGGGCTATCCTACGAGCAGTACTTC. Its translation: CASSQTGGLSYEQYF.

This clone has just one count. The V call is TRBV5-1, the J call TRBJ2-1; 12 bases are a match to TRBD2. Per germline, CDR1 SGHRS and CDR2 YFSETQ. CDR3 length equals 17 residues. Trimming took 2 bases from V and 8 from J; bases not matched to a gene: 11. The CDR3 reads CASSLLRASGRDDEQFF. Written as DNA, the CDR3 is TGCGCCAGCAGCTTACTTAGGGCTAGCGGGAGGGATGATGAGCAGTTCTTC.

This clone has at least ten counts. The V and J genes are TRBV6-1 and TRBJ2-2, with D perhaps TRBD1 (5 bases). The CDR3 extends over 16 amino acids. V was trimmed by 2 bases and J by 5 bases, leaving 15 bases between them. Germline V gene data show CDR1 as MNHNS and CDR2 as SASEGT. The CDR3 is CASSEPDGRATGELFF. The CDR3 bases are TGTGCCAGCAGTGAACCAGACGGCAGGGCGACCGGGGAGCTGTTTTTT.

This clone was counted ten times or more. This chain connects TRBV28 to TRBJ2-7, with D unresolved. Germline CDR1 and CDR2: MDHEN and SYDVKM. Between the trimmed V and J ends, which lost 10 bases and 0 bases, there was a span of 16 bases. The CDR3 totals 14 residues. As DNA, the CDR3 is TGTGCCACCCGCTTAGCAGATAACTCCTACGAGCAGTACTTC. This codes for CATRLADNSYEQYF. The variable domain in full, with the rest retrieved from reference TRBV28 and TRBJ2-7, is DVKVTQSSRYLVKRTGEKVFLECVQDMDHENMFWYRQDPGLGLRLIYFSYDVKMKEKGDIPEGYSVSREKKERFSLILESASTNQTSMYLCATRLADNSYEQYFGPGTRLTVT.

The table lists this clone with a few counts. For the CDR3, the DNA is TGTGCCAGCAGCCCGACCCGGACTAGCGGGGTCGATGAGCAGTTCTTC. It is translated as CASSPTRTSGVDEQFF. The rearrangement uses TRBV9 and TRBJ2-1, with 12 bases aligning to TRBD2. Looked up from germline, CDR1 is SGDLS and CDR2 is YYNGEE. The V segment lost 4 bases and the J segment 8 bases; nucleotides outside the gene matches: 10. This CDR3 has 16 amino acids.

This clone was seen only once. This rearrangement joins TRBV4-1 to TRBJ1-5; D is unresolved. V was trimmed by 4 bases and J by 5 bases, leaving 9 bases between them. CDR3 length: 13 amino acids. Germline assignment: CDR1 MGHRA and CDR2 YSYEKL. CDR3 loop: CASSPSSYQPQHF. The CDR3 region has the DNA TGCGCCAGCAGCCCAAGTTCTTATCAGCCCCAGCATTTT.

The chain combines TRBV6-4 with TRBJ1-5; D is undetermined. Germline V lookup: CDR1 MRHNA, CDR2 SNTAGT. V was clipped by 4 bases and J by 3 bases, with 7 bases between them. The CDR3 totals 13 residues. The CDR3 DNA reads TGTGCCAGCAGTGCTTCGGACAATCAGCCCCAGCATTTT. This sequence encodes CASSASDNQPQHF.

This clone was counted a single time. The chain joins TRBV19 to TRBJ1-1; D is perhaps TRBD1 (6 bases). The CDR3 runs 13 residues. V shed 10 bases and J shed 4 bases, with 16 bases lying between them. Germline-derived CDR1 and CDR2 are LNHDA and SQIVND (reference sequence). The CDR3 protein is CATQQAGATEAFF. DNA of the CDR3: TGTGCCACCCAACAAGCGGGGGCCACTGAAGCTTTCTTT.

The rearrangement joins TRBV6-5 to TRBJ1-2; 7 bases agree with TRBD1. Germline CDR1 reads MNHEY; CDR2 reads SVGAGI. V shed 0 bases, J shed 7 bases, and the junction held 8 bases outside the gene matches. This CDR3 spans 15 amino acids. The CDR3 DNA reads as TGTGCCAGCAGTTACTCGCAGGGGGAGCAGAGTGGCTACACCTTC. Residues: CASSYSQGEQSGYTF.

This CDR3 reads CASSLVLGARTDTQYF. CDR3 nucleotide sequence: TGCGCCAGCAGCTTGGTATTGGGGGCGCGCACAGATACGCAGTATTTT. This chain joins TRBV5-1 and TRBJ2-3, with a possible D match to TRBD1 (6 bases). V lost 0 bases, J lost 1 base, and 12 bases lay in between. The CDR3 consists of 16 residues. From germline, CDR1 is SGHRS and CDR2 YFSETQ.

This clone was detected only once. The rearrangement joins TRBV27 to TRBJ2-2; D is possibly TRBD1 (6 bases). Deletions cut 4 bases from V and 6 bases from J, with 9 bases between. The CDR3 sequence is 13 residues long. In germline, CDR1 is MNHEY, CDR2 SMNVEV (reference sequence). Written as DNA, the CDR3 is TGTGCCAGCAGTTCAGGGGATGCCGGGGAGCTGTTTTTT. This sequence encodes CASSSGDAGELFF.

This rearrangement joins TRBV6-4 to TRBJ2-3; 7 bases align to TRBD2. Germline CDR1 and CDR2: MRHNA and SNTAGT. J was trimmed by 3 bases and V by 4 bases; bases with no gene match: 7. This CDR3 contains 15 residues. The CDR3 sequence: CASSAGLGGTDTQYF. The CDR3 DNA follows: TGTGCCAGCAGTGCCGGACTAGGTGGGACAGATACGCAGTATTTT.

The V call is TRBV5-1, the J call TRBJ2-7, with D tentatively TRBD1 (6 bases). Trimming removed 4 bases from V and 5 bases from J, with 25 bases in between. The CDR3 contains 17 residues. Germline V gene lookup returns CDR1 SGHRS and CDR2 YFSETQ. CDR3 in amino acids: CASSATMSRDKVHEQYF. As DNA, the CDR3 is TGCGCCAGCAGCGCAACCATGAGCCGGGACAAGGTCCACGAGCAGTACTTC. Looking up the rest from reference TRBV5-1 and TRBJ2-7 gives the full variable domain: KAGVTQTPRYLIKTRGQQVTLSCSPISGHRSVSWYQQTPGQGLQFLFEYFSETQRNKGNFPGRFSGRQFSNSRSEMNVSTLELGDSALYLCASSATMSRDKVHEQYFGPGTRLTVT.

This clone was observed many times. V and J are TRBV5-6 and TRBJ2-1; 9 bases are shared with TRBD2. The CDR3 spans 15 residues. Germline loops: CDR1 SGHDT, CDR2 YYEEEE. Trimming at V came to 6 bases and at J to 0 bases, leaving 4 bases not matched to a gene. The CDR3 loop is CASNGGRASYNEQFF. DNA of the CDR3: TGTGCCAGCAACGGCGGGAGGGCCTCCTACAATGAGCAGTTCTTC.

A word on this clone: A single base separates this from a much larger clone, so it may be a read error. Other DNA sequences in the same sample also yield this CDR3. This sequence joins TRBV5-4 and TRBJ2-7, with 12 nucleotides matching TRBD2. V was pared by 4 bases and J by 5 bases, with 10 bases of the junction left unmatched. The CDR3 sequence is 16 residues long. The germline gives CDR1 SGHNT, CDR2 YYREEE (reference sequence). The CDR3 region has the DNA TGTGCCAGCAGCCAAGACCCGACTAGCGGGAGCAACGAGCAGTACTTC. Its translation: CASSQDPTSGSNEQYF.

V usage is TRBV6-5 and J usage is TRBJ1-1; D gene uncertain. This CDR3 comprises 15 residues. The germline V gene has CDR1 MNHEY and CDR2 SVGAGI. V lost 0 bases and J 4 bases, leaving 12 bases between the germline ends. The CDR3 sequence is CASSYSAVGSTEAFF. CDR3 DNA sequence: TGTGCCAGCAGTTACTCCGCGGTAGGGAGCACTGAAGCTTTCTTT.

The rearrangement uses TRBV2 and TRBJ2-3, with 9 bases aligning to TRBD2. The CDR3 length is 17 residues. V dropped 2 bases and J dropped 1; count of bases not matched to a gene: 7. CDR1 and CDR2 (germline): SNHLY, FYNNEI. DNA for the CDR3: TGTGCCAGCAGTGAAAATTCGGCGGGAGGGGGCACAGATACGCAGTATTTT. Its translation: CASSENSAGGGTDTQYF.

The V call is TRBV29-1, the J call TRBJ2-5; D is ambiguous. Germline V gene data show CDR1 as SQVTM and CDR2 as ANQGSEA. V lost 2 bases to trimming and J lost 4 bases, with 11 bases between them. The CDR3 loop spans 13 amino acids. CDR3 in amino acids: CSVEYRSGETQYF. CDR3 bases: TGCAGCGTTGAATACCGGTCCGGAGAGACCCAGTACTTC.

This clone was detected only once. This chain uses TRBV5-5 with TRBJ2-1, with D perhaps matching TRBD2 (6 bases). Germline values: CDR1 SGHKS, CDR2 YYEKEE (reference sequence). Trimming removed 0 bases from V and 6 bases from J, with 10 bases in between. The CDR3 extends over 14 amino acids. In DNA, the CDR3 is TGTGCCAGCAGCTTGGGGACGGAGGGCAATGAGCAGTTCTTC. Its translation: CASSLGTEGNEQFF.

V usage is TRBV5-4 and J usage is TRBJ2-7, with no clear D. From germline, CDR1 is SGHNT and CDR2 YYREEE (reference sequence). There are 14 residues in the CDR3. Trimming removed 4 bases from V and 2 bases from J, with 13 bases in between. The CDR3 nucleotides read TGTGCCAGCAGCGCCTACGACCGGGCCTACGAGCAGTACTTC. Its protein product is CASSAYDRAYEQYF.

CDR3 nucleotides: TGTGCCAGCAGTGCCTATCCGGGACCACTCTACGAGCAGTACTTC. It translates to CASSAYPGPLYEQYF. The V and J genes are TRBV2 and TRBJ2-7, with D perhaps being TRBD1 or TRBD2 (5 bases each). V lost 4 bases and J lost 3, with 16 bases in between. The CDR3 totals 15 residues. From germline, CDR1 is SNHLY and CDR2 FYNNEI. Together with reference TRBV2 and TRBJ2-7, the CDR3 gives the full variable domain: EPEVTQTPSHQVTQMGQEVILRCVPISNHLYFYWYRQILGQKVEFLVSFYNNEISEKSEIFDDQFSVERPDGSNFTLKIRSTKLEDSAMYFCASSAYPGPLYEQYFGPGTRLTVT.

The CDR3 region has the DNA TGTGCCAGCAGTGACCCGACCTCAGGGTCAGATACGCAGTATTTT. Its translation: CASSDPTSGSDTQYF. The rearrangement joins TRBV27 to TRBJ2-3, with D perhaps TRBD1 (5 bases). The CDR3 totals 15 residues. Germline lookup yields CDR1 MNHEY and CDR2 SMNVEV (reference sequence). Between the trimmed V and J ends, which lost 5 bases and 4 bases, there was a span of 16 bases.

In its sample, this clone was seen many times. The V and J genes are TRBV19 and TRBJ1-1; no reliable D call. Germline loops: CDR1 LNHDA, CDR2 SQIVND (reference sequence). The CDR3 consists of 13 residues. V was clipped by 8 bases and J by 3 bases, with 13 bases between them. This CDR3 reads CASSQWVYTEAFF. For the CDR3, the DNA is TGTGCCAGTTCTCAGTGGGTGTACACTGAAGCTTTCTTT.

The CDR3, as DNA: TGTGCCAGCAGCTCATATCGCTACGACAGGGTGGGGACTGAAGCTTTCTTT. This gives the protein CASSSYRYDRVGTEAFF. The chain recombines TRBV7-3 with TRBJ1-1, with 7 bases identical to TRBD1. Germline-derived CDR1 and CDR2 are SGHTA and FQGTGA. This CDR3 is built from 17 residues. The trim removed 4 bases at V and 5 bases at J, leaving 16 bases unmatched.

V is TRBV5-4 and J is TRBJ2-7, with D maybe TRBD1 (6 bases). The CDR3 length is 15 residues. The V end was cut by 3 bases, the J end by 5 bases, with 18 bases between. Germline CDR1 and CDR2: SGHNT and YYREEE (reference sequence). CDR3 sequence reads: CASSWAYRESDEQYF. In DNA form, the CDR3 reads TGTGCCAGCAGCTGGGCCTACAGGGAATCAGACGAGCAGTACTTC. The entire variable domain, with the rest obtained from reference TRBV5-4 and TRBJ2-7, is as follows: ETGVTQSPTHLIKTRGQQVTLRCSSQSGHNTVSWYQQALGQGPQFIFQYYREEENGRGNFPPRFSGLQFPNYSSELNVNALELDDSALYLCASSWAYRESDEQYFGPGTRLTVT.